This is a list of T cell receptor beta chains from one sample in a study of T cell clusters in autoimmune cytopenias. For each CDR3 protein, TCRdb gives one entry from its re-call of the multiplex PCR reads, without DNA. Its table records fewer than 6,500 distinct CDR3 sequences. Sequenced material: peripheral blood. These receptors were obtained from a human donor with an autoimmune cytopenia or autoimmune hepatitis (not recorded which). CDR3s include the opening cysteine and the closing phenylalanine or tryptophan. Fields, in order: CDR3 protein, J gene, V gene, clone size. Clone size is shown for a subset of rows, as once, few, many or a class of expanded clone.

CDR3 protein: CASSLTGSEGFYGYTF
J gene: TRBJ1-2
V gene: TRBV27
clone size: medium-sized

CDR3 protein: CASSPRLLGAYEQYF
J gene: TRBJ2-7
V gene: TRBV7-6
clone size: .

CDR3 protein: CASSKGTDYTF
J gene: TRBJ1-2
V gene: TRBV21-1
clone size: .

CDR3 protein: CSAAQGTEAFF
J gene: TRBJ1-1
V gene: TRBV20-1
clone size: .

CDR3 protein: CASSDSGIRNTEAFF
J gene: TRBJ1-1
V gene: TRBV6-1
clone size: .

CDR3 protein: CASSMVQGRTDTQYF
J gene: TRBJ2-3
V gene: TRBV19
clone size: medium-sized

CDR3 protein: CASSVAPGATNEKLFF
J gene: TRBJ1-4
V gene: TRBV5-1
clone size: .

CDR3 protein: CASSAHSGANVLTF
J gene: TRBJ2-6
V gene: TRBV7-9
clone size: medium-sized

CDR3 protein: CSVALPRQSSTEAFF
J gene: TRBJ1-1
V gene: TRBV29-1
clone size: medium-sized

CDR3 protein: CSVEWAGTNYGYTF
J gene: TRBJ1-2
V gene: TRBV29-1
clone size: medium-sized

CDR3 protein: CASSLAGSYEQYF
J gene: TRBJ2-7
V gene: TRBV5-4
clone size: .

CDR3 protein: CASSETGRQLYGYTF
J gene: TRBJ1-2
V gene: TRBV12-3/TRBV12-4
clone size: .

CDR3 protein: CSAARGGAGELFF
J gene: TRBJ2-2
V gene: TRBV20-1
clone size: .

CDR3 protein: CASSVDHRVTNQPQHF
J gene: TRBJ1-5
V gene: TRBV7-9
clone size: medium-sized